The 24 T cell receptor beta chains presented below share a single source sample, sequenced in a study of cytomegalovirus exposure and HLA in healthy donors. PCR amplification relied on 60 Vbeta primers (plus 13 Jbeta primers). Assay: immunoSEQ multiplex PCR; the TCRdb copy retains only in-frame clones and omits some. The sample shows some 150,000 clones, more than 75% of them seen only once. The sequencing input was PBMCs. All receptors derive from a male donor in good health and CMV-seronegative.

V and J are TRBV6-5 and TRBJ2-7; D remains unclear. CDR1 is MNHEY, CDR2 SVGAGI, per germline. The CDR3 length is 14 residues. Trimming took 0 bases from V and 2 from J, leaving 8 bases between them. The CDR3 protein is CASSYSNGAYEQYF. In nucleotides, the CDR3 is TGTGCCAGCAGTTACTCGAACGGTGCCTACGAGCAGTACTTC.

The chain recombines TRBV6-1 with TRBJ1-5, with TRBD1 identical over 7 bases. Germline V gene sequence: CDR1 MNHNS, CDR2 SASEGT. The CDR3 spans 13 residues. V was pared by 6 bases and J by 1 base, with 0 bases of the junction left unmatched. This CDR3 reads CASRGQSNQPQHF. The CDR3 region has the DNA TGTGCCAGCAGGGGACAGAGCAATCAGCCCCAGCATTTT.

This clone was observed a handful of times. The chain carries TRBV5-1 and TRBJ2-7; TRBD1 agrees at 9 bases. CDR1 SGHRS and CDR2 YFSETQ come from the germline V gene. With V trimmed by 4 bases and J by 5 bases, 7 bases remained unmatched. The CDR3 consists of 14 residues. For the CDR3, the DNA is TGCGCCAGCAGCCCGGACAGGGGAGTCCACGAGCAGTACTTC. It encodes CASSPDRGVHEQYF.

The chain employs TRBV19 and TRBJ1-1, with D tentatively TRBD1 (5 bases). This CDR3 region has 12 residues. Trimming took off 7 bases at V and 5 bases at J, with 11 bases between the two ends. In germline, CDR1 is LNHDA, CDR2 SQIVND (reference sequence). CDR3 region: CASTIGGTEAFF. DNA of the CDR3: TGTGCCAGTACCATCGGGGGAACTGAAGCTTTCTTT. Variable domain in full (rest from reference TRBV19 and TRBJ1-1): DGGITQSPKYLFRKEGQNVTLSCEQNLNHDAMYWYRQDPGQGLRLIYYSQIVNDFQKGDIAEGYSVSREKKESFPLTVTSAQKNPTAFYLCASTIGGTEAFFGQGTRLTVV.

The V call is TRBV19, the J call TRBJ1-6; possibly TRBD1 for D (5 bases). Per the germline V gene, CDR1 is LNHDA and CDR2 is SQIVND (reference sequence). Trimming stripped 1 base from V and 8 bases from J, with 12 bases between. The CDR3 has 15 amino acids. This CDR3 is CASSIGTREYSPLHF. The DNA of the CDR3 is TGTGCCAGTAGTATAGGAACCAGGGAATATTCACCCCTCCACTTT.

The chain employs TRBV6-5 and TRBJ2-1; 15 nucleotides agree with TRBD2. J was trimmed by 10 bases and V by 4 bases; bases with no gene match: 5. Germline CDR1 is MNHEY and CDR2 is SVGAGI. The length of the CDR3 is 15 residues. In DNA form, the CDR3 reads TGTGCCAGCAGTTGGACTAGCGGGGGGGCCAACGAGCAGTTCTTC. Residues: CASSWTSGGANEQFF.

This rearrangement joins TRBV2 to TRBJ2-3, with 9 bases aligning to TRBD1. This CDR3 region has 13 residues. V was clipped by 3 bases and J by 10 bases; unmatched bases: 5. Germline V gene lookup returns CDR1 SNHLY and CDR2 FYNNEI. The CDR3 bases are TGTGCCAGCAGTGAGGAACAGGGGGCTGCGCAGTATTTT. It codes for CASSEEQGAAQYF.

A few counts support this clone. The chain uses TRBV6-1 and TRBJ1-4; the D is unclear. Trimming removed 7 bases at V and 5 bases at J, with 14 bases between. CDR3 length equals 14 residues. Germline V CDR1 and CDR2: MNHNS, SASEGT. The CDR3 sequence: CASKIMTGNEKLFF. The CDR3 bases are TGTGCCAGCAAGATCATGACGGGAAATGAAAAACTGTTTTTT.

CDR3 sequence reads: CASSLRAGDQPQHF. DNA of the CDR3: TGTGCCAGCAGCTTACGAGCAGGGGATCAGCCCCAGCATTTT. The chain links TRBV7-2 to TRBJ1-5; perhaps TRBD1 as D (6 bases). The CDR3 has 14 amino acids. Germline V CDR1 and CDR2: SGHTA, FQGNSA. V shed 2 bases and J shed 5 bases, with 10 bases lying between them.

Here the CDR3 DNA reads TGTGCCTGGAGGATCAGGGGTGGGGCTGGAGGCTACACCTTC. Translation: CAWRIRGGAGGYTF. This chain links TRBV30 with TRBJ1-2; maybe TRBD1 (6 bases). Germline V lookup: CDR1 GTSNPN, CDR2 SVGIG (reference sequence). The V gene lost 3 bases and the J gene lost 8 bases, with 19 bases spanning the gap. CDR3 length: 14 amino acids.

This chain connects TRBV5-4 to TRBJ1-4, with 9 bases lining up with TRBD1. CDR1 and CDR2 from the germline V gene are SGHNT and YYREEE (reference sequence). The junction had 4 bases not matched to a gene; V was cut back by 4 bases and J by 6 bases. The CDR3 covers 14 residues. CDR3 bases: TGTGCCAGCAGCCGGGACAGGGCCGATGAAAAACTGTTTTTT. It is translated as CASSRDRADEKLFF.

CDR3 sequence reads: CAIGQGPNYGYTF. As DNA, the CDR3 is TGTGCCATCGGACAGGGCCCTAACTATGGCTACACCTTC. The rearrangement uses TRBV19 and TRBJ1-2; TRBD1 agrees at 8 bases. Germline CDR1 is LNHDA and CDR2 is SQIVND (reference sequence). After removal of 10 bases from V and 0 bases from J, the junction contained 4 bases not matched to a gene. This CDR3 contains 13 residues.

The chain joins TRBV7-6 to TRBJ2-1; a weak D match, TRBD2 (6 bases). CDR1 is SGHVS, CDR2 FNYEAQ, per germline. CDR3 length: 14 residues. Trimming stripped 3 bases from V and 6 bases from J, with 12 bases between. The CDR3 region has the DNA TGTGCCAGCAGCTTGCTGCCGACTAGCAATGAGCAGTTCTTC. Translating gives CASSLLPTSNEQFF. The full variable domain, in which reference TRBV7-6 and TRBJ2-1 provide the parts outside the CDR3, is GAGVSQSPRYKVTKRGQDVALRCDPISGHVSLYWYRQALGQGPEFLTYFNYEAQQDKSGLPNDRFSAERPEGSISTLTIQRTEQRDSAMYRCASSLLPTSNEQFFGPGTRLTVL.

The chain couples TRBV29-1 to TRBJ1-3; D perhaps matches TRBD1 (5 bases). Germline lookup yields CDR1 SQVTM and CDR2 ANQGSEA. The length of the CDR3 is 14 residues. The V end was cut by 5 bases, the J end by 2 bases, with 13 bases between. The CDR3, as DNA: TGCAGCGTTATTTCAGGGTTAGCTGGAAACACCATATATTTT. Translation: CSVISGLAGNTIYF.

As concerns this clone: This is likely a read error, given that the CDR3 carries no conserved phenylalanine or tryptophan at its end. This chain links TRBV7-8 with TRBJ2-7; 7 nucleotides line up with TRBD2. With 1 base clipped from V and 2 bases from J, the junction kept 2 bases outside the gene matches. This CDR3 has 14 residues. The V gene's germline CDR1 is SGHVS and CDR2 FQNEAQ. The CDR3 is CASSLGAGAYEQYL. CDR3 in DNA: TGTGCCAGCAGCTTAGGGGCGGGGGCCTACGAGCAGTACCTC.

The chain couples TRBV28 to TRBJ2-4, with D tentatively TRBD1 (6 bases). The CDR3 consists of 14 residues. Germline V gene data show CDR1 as MDHEN and CDR2 as SYDVKM. V lost 3 bases to trimming and J lost 2 bases, with 8 bases between them. The CDR3 is CASSFWGPKNIQYF. The CDR3 DNA sequence: TGTGCCAGCAGTTTTTGGGGGCCCAAAAACATTCAGTACTTC.

The rearrangement joins TRBV30 to TRBJ2-7; TRBD2 matches at 15 bases. The germline V gene has CDR1 GTSNPN and CDR2 SVGIG (reference sequence). This CDR3 is 18 amino acids long. The V and J ends lost 0 bases and 4 bases, in that order; junction bases with no gene match: 10. The CDR3 protein is CAWSVWRTSGGASYEQYF. DNA for the CDR3: TGTGCCTGGAGTGTATGGAGGACTAGCGGGGGGGCCTCATACGAGCAGTACTTC.

This chain connects TRBV29-1 to TRBJ2-1; 10 bases align to TRBD1. The CDR3 is made up of 14 amino acids. Germline CDR1 and CDR2: SQVTM and ANQGSEA. The V and J ends lost 6 bases and 7 bases, in that order; junction bases with no gene match: 9. CDR3 loop: CSVARQGATNEQFF. CDR3 DNA: TGCAGCGTCGCCCGACAGGGGGCTACGAATGAGCAGTTCTTC.

This chain links TRBV6-1 with TRBJ1-2; D gene unclear. Germline V gene sequence: CDR1 MNHNS, CDR2 SASEGT. Trimming took 10 bases from V and 0 from J, leaving 12 bases between them. This CDR3 comprises 13 residues. Here the CDR3 reads CATTHGTNYGYTF. CDR3 in DNA: TGTGCCACTACCCACGGTACTAACTATGGCTACACCTTC.

This chain connects TRBV29-1 to TRBJ2-7; a possible D gene is TRBD2 (6 bases). V lost 4 bases, J lost 1 base, and 14 bases lay in between. CDR1 SQVTM and CDR2 ANQGSEA come from the germline V gene. This CDR3 is built from 14 residues. CDR3 sequence: CSVVLRDFSYEQYF. Written as DNA, the CDR3 is TGCAGCGTTGTTCTCCGGGACTTTTCCTACGAGCAGTACTTC.

The chain links TRBV19 to TRBJ2-5, with TRBD2 matching over 13 bases. The CDR3 is 17 residues long. Germline values: CDR1 LNHDA, CDR2 SQIVND (reference sequence). V lost 3 bases and J lost 1; bases outside the gene matches: 5. In DNA, the CDR3 is TGTGCCAGTAGTATGCGTCGGACTAGCGGGGGCCAAGAGACCCAGTACTTC. This sequence encodes CASSMRRTSGGQETQYF.

This clone was seen a few times. The rearrangement links TRBV10-1 to TRBJ1-1; 9 bases agree with TRBD1. The junction had 10 bases not matched to a gene; V was cut back by 6 bases and J by 5 bases. Germline CDR1 is WNHNN and CDR2 is SYGVQD (reference sequence). This CDR3 region has 15 residues. The CDR3 nucleotides are TGCGCCAGCAGCCAAGGGACAGGGAGGGAGACTGAAGCTTTCTTT. This encodes CASSQGTGRETEAFF.

This clone was observed a handful of times. V usage is TRBV7-9 and J usage is TRBJ1-1; possibly TRBD1 for D (5 bases). Germline assignment: CDR1 SEHNR and CDR2 FQNEAQ (reference sequence). This CDR3 spans 14 amino acids. V shed 5 bases and J shed 0 bases, with 10 bases lying between them. Here the CDR3 reads CASSREGLNTEAFF. In DNA form, the CDR3 reads TGTGCCAGCAGCCGGGAGGGGTTGAACACTGAAGCTTTCTTT.

The rearrangement uses TRBV5-1 and TRBJ2-7; no clear D. CDR3 size: 13 residues. The germline V gene has CDR1 SGHRS and CDR2 YFSETQ. V was trimmed by 5 bases and J by 2 bases, leaving 11 bases between them. CDR3 region: CASSLDKTYEQYF. CDR3 nucleotide sequence: TGCGCCAGCAGTCTTGACAAAACCTACGAGCAGTACTTC.